This TCR beta chain is from a study of cytotoxic CD8 clonotypes in ibrutinib-treated CLL. For the study at large: There were, on average, nearly 260,000 productive templates and about 85,000 productive rearrangements per sample.

Produced via immunoSEQ multiplex PCR; TCRdb's table is partial and in-frame only. The sample yields 150,000 to 200,000 clones, 88% seen once. Findings of the study overall: The study found baseline clonality above age-matched healthy donors, tracking circulating CD8+ T-cell counts.

Turning to this clone: Its matching antigen is unknown.

The CDR3 spans 15 residues. V was trimmed by 7 bases and J by 2 bases, leaving 18 bases between them. The germline CDR1 and CDR2 sequences are LNHDA and SQIVND (reference sequence). The chain joins TRBV19 to TRBJ2-7; D perhaps matches TRBD2 (5 bases). The clonotype originates from a human donor with chronic lymphocytic leukemia. The sample consisted of PBMCs, taken at disease progression, from a patient treated with ibrutinib. CDR3 DNA sequence: TGTGCCAGTACTCCCAACGTGGGAGCCCCCTACGAGCAGTACTTC. This sequence encodes CASTPNVGAPYEQYF.